Listed here are 23 T cell receptor beta chains from one sample, sequenced in a study of early T cells in non-severe SARS-CoV-2 infection. TCRdb recomputed calls from the 5' RACE reads with MiXCR, one row per CDR3 protein. In the table there are more than 25,000 distinct CDR3 sequences, about 5% of which are singletons. Material for sequencing was whole blood. The source is an adult who was a healthcare worker with PCR-confirmed SARS-CoV-2 infection or an uninfected control (not recorded which).

A word on this clonotype: A junction end diverges from the germline sequence, so it may reflect a read error. CDR3 sequence reads: CASSLDATDTQYF. The CDR3 DNA sequence: TGTGCCAGCAGTTTGGACGCCACAGATACGCAGTATTTT. The rearrangement uses TRBV5-5 and TRBJ2-3, with no clear D. The length of the CDR3 is 13 residues. Germline V gene data show CDR1 as SGHKS and CDR2 as YYEKEE (reference sequence).

This clonotype was recorded many times. V is TRBV20-1 and J is TRBJ2-3, with 10 positions matching TRBD2. There are 15 residues in the CDR3. The germline V gene encodes CDR1 DFQATT and CDR2 SNEGSKA (reference sequence). After removal of 5 bases from V and 1 base from J, the junction contained 6 bases not matched to a gene. CDR3 sequence (DNA): TGCAGTGCTCCCTCCGGGACTAGCGGCACAGATACGCAGTATTTT. Residues: CSAPSGTSGTDTQYF.

This chain links TRBV20-1 with TRBJ1-5, with TRBD1 matching over 7 bases. The V gene end was trimmed by 3 bases and the J gene end by 3 bases; junction bases not matched to a gene: 8. Germline loops: CDR1 DFQATT, CDR2 SNEGSKA (reference sequence). CDR3 length: 15 residues. The chain's CDR3 is CSASAGGSYNQPQHF. CDR3 bases: TGCAGTGCTAGTGCAGGGGGAAGTTACAATCAGCCCCAGCATTTT.

At least ten counts were recorded for this clonotype. The gene calls are TRBV29-1 and TRBJ1-4, with D hard to call. Germline V lookup: CDR1 SQVTM, CDR2 ANQGSEA. The CDR3 is 13 amino acids. V lost 7 bases and J 5 bases, leaving 14 bases between the germline ends. The CDR3: CSAKLGSNEKLFF. The CDR3 DNA sequence: TGCAGCGCCAAGTTGGGGTCAAATGAAAAACTGTTTTTT.

This clonotype has at least ten counts. The chain carries TRBV5-1 and TRBJ2-2; 9 bases match TRBD2. The ends lost 3 bases at V and 3 bases at J; junction bases unmatched: 3. The V gene's germline CDR1 is SGHRS and CDR2 YFSETQ. This CDR3 has 15 residues. The CDR3 region is CASSWTSVYTGELFF. The CDR3 coding sequence is TGCGCCAGCAGCTGGACTAGCGTATACACCGGGGAGCTGTTTTTT.

In its sample, this clonotype was seen many times. V is TRBV24-1 and J is TRBJ2-5; the D gene is possibly TRBD2 (5 bases). With 4 bases removed from V and 1 base from J, the gap between germline ends came to 15 bases. This CDR3 has 16 residues. CDR1 is KGHDR and CDR2 is SFDVKD in the germline V gene. The CDR3 loop reads CATSELRGRRQETQYF. The CDR3 bases are TGTGCCACCAGTGAGCTTCGGGGTCGGCGCCAAGAGACCCAGTACTTC.

This clonotype has only a few counts. The chain links TRBV12-3 or TRBV12-4 to TRBJ2-3; D remains unclear. The CDR3 runs to 12 residues. V was trimmed by 7 bases and J by 3 bases, leaving 8 bases between them. The CDR3 is CASKMGTDTQYF. CDR3 in DNA: TGTGCCAGCAAGATGGGAACAGATACGCAGTATTTT.

This clonotype occurred many times. CDR3 in DNA: TGTGCCAGTAGCCATGAACTCACAGATACGCAGTATTTT. This encodes CASSHELTDTQYF. The chain joins TRBV19 to TRBJ2-3; D unresolved. The V gene's germline CDR1 is LNHDA and CDR2 SQIVND (reference sequence). The CDR3 spans 13 residues. Trimming left V 6 bases short and J 2 bases short, with 9 bases between.

This clonotype showed up many times. The chain is built from TRBV4-1 and TRBJ2-3; D ambiguous. V was pared by 0 bases and J by 0 bases, with 13 bases between. Germline V gene lookup returns CDR1 MGHRA and CDR2 YSYEKL. The CDR3 is 17 amino acids. The CDR3 reads CASSQDHLEASTDTQYF. In DNA, the CDR3 is TGCGCCAGCAGCCAAGATCATTTGGAAGCGAGCACAGATACGCAGTATTTT.

J is TRBJ2-5 and V is TRBV5-1; 9 bases are shared with TRBD1. Per the germline V gene, CDR1 is SGHRS and CDR2 is YFSETQ. CDR3 length equals 14 residues. V lost 5 bases, J lost 2 bases, and 4 bases stayed unmatched. The CDR3 DNA is TGCGCCAGCAGTATTGGACAGGGGCAAGAGACCCAGTACTTC. This sequence encodes CASSIGQGQETQYF.

This clonotype was recorded many times. The rearrangement uses TRBV18 and TRBJ2-6; 11 nucleotides match TRBD2. After removal of 3 bases from V and 4 bases from J, the junction contained 8 bases not matched to a gene. Germline lookup yields CDR1 KGHSH and CDR2 LQKENI. This CDR3 has 18 amino acids. The CDR3 region is CASSPSGLAVRGANVLTF. CDR3 DNA: TGTGCCAGCTCACCCTCGGGACTAGCGGTCCGGGGGGCCAACGTCCTGACTTTC.

This clonotype was seen many times. The chain is built from TRBV7-9 and TRBJ2-4, with D tentatively TRBD2 (7 bases). V dropped 2 bases and J dropped 5 bases, with 10 bases sitting between them. The CDR3 is 14 residues long. Germline lookup yields CDR1 SEHNR and CDR2 FQNEAQ (reference sequence). Written as DNA, the CDR3 is TGTGCCAGCAGCTTACGGGGGGCCGAAAACATTCAGTACTTC. This encodes CASSLRGAENIQYF. Together with reference TRBV7-9 and TRBJ2-4, the CDR3 gives the full variable domain: DTGVSQNPRHKITKRGQNVTFRCDPISEHNRLYWYRQTLGQGPEFLTYFQNEAQLEKSRLLSDRFSAERPKGSFSTLEIQRTEQGDSAMYLCASSLRGAENIQYFGAGTRLSVL.

The chain carries TRBV27 and TRBJ2-7; no clear D. There are 14 residues in the CDR3. Germline V gene sequence: CDR1 MNHEY, CDR2 SMNVEV (reference sequence). V was shortened by 2 bases and J by 6 bases, with 14 bases between the two germline ends. DNA of the CDR3: TGTGCCAGCAGTTTACTTAGCCTATATGCCGAGCAGTACTTC. Residues: CASSLLSLYAEQYF.

This clonotype was seen repeatedly, ten times or more. The rearrangement uses TRBV2 and TRBJ2-7; D uncertain. Looked up from germline, CDR1 is SNHLY and CDR2 is FYNNEI. The CDR3 runs to 13 residues. Trimming left V 8 bases short and J 1 base short, with 12 bases between. The CDR3 region has the DNA TGTGCCAGCCGGAAGGAGAGGTCCTACGAGCAGTACTTC. Amino acid sequence: CASRKERSYEQYF.

This clonotype was found many times. The rearrangement links TRBV4-1 to TRBJ2-1, with unresolved D. The V and J ends lost 0 bases and 11 bases respectively, with 11 bases between them. In germline, CDR1 is MGHRA, CDR2 YSYEKL. The CDR3 has 13 amino acids. The CDR3: CASSQERDSQQFF. The CDR3 DNA is TGCGCCAGCAGCCAAGAAAGAGACTCGCAGCAGTTCTTC.

There are many counts of this clonotype. The CDR3 nucleotides are TGTGCCAGCAGGCAGGGGGCCAACTATGGCTACACCTTC. Its protein is CASRQGANYGYTF. V is TRBV28 and J is TRBJ1-2; TRBD1 matches 8 bases. V dropped 6 bases and J dropped 2; count of bases not matched to a gene: 2. CDR1 and CDR2 from the germline V gene are MDHEN and SYDVKM. CDR3 length: 13 amino acids.

This clonotype has more than one count but fewer than ten. This chain connects TRBV6-1 to TRBJ2-7, with D tentatively TRBD1 (5 bases). In germline, CDR1 is MNHNS, CDR2 SASEGT. The CDR3 spans 14 residues. V was clipped by 6 bases and J by 0 bases, with 12 bases between them. As DNA, the CDR3 is TGTGCCAGCAGCAGGGTCCTCAGCTCCTACGAGCAGTACTTC. Protein sequence: CASSRVLSSYEQYF.

There are a few counts of this clonotype. The chain links TRBV24-1 to TRBJ2-3, with TRBD1 identical over 7 bases. CDR3 length equals 14 residues. Germline V CDR1 and CDR2: KGHDR, SFDVKD. Trimming cost V 4 bases and J 9 bases; bases outside gene matches: 9. CDR3 sequence (DNA): TGTGCCACCAGTGACTCCGGACAGGCCCGCACGCAGTATTTT. Protein: CATSDSGQARTQYF.

This clonotype was detected many times. The rearrangement links TRBV4-1 to TRBJ2-3, with 8 bases identical to TRBD2. The V and J ends lost 2 bases and 0 bases, in that order; junction bases with no gene match: 1. Germline V lookup: CDR1 MGHRA, CDR2 YSYEKL. The CDR3 sequence is 15 residues long. The CDR3 reads CASSQLAGSTDTQYF. The DNA of the CDR3 is TGCGCCAGCAGCCAATTAGCGGGGAGCACAGATACGCAGTATTTT.

This clonotype has ten or more counts. J is TRBJ2-3 and V is TRBV5-1; D is perhaps TRBD1 (6 bases). The ends were cut back, 4 bases at V and 4 bases at J, with 10 bases in the middle. CDR3 length equals 13 residues. Germline lookup yields CDR1 SGHRS and CDR2 YFSETQ. CDR3 loop: CASSQQGSDTQYF. CDR3 DNA: TGCGCCAGCAGCCAACAGGGCTCAGATACGCAGTATTTT.

This clonotype was counted at least ten times. J is TRBJ2-7 and V is TRBV29-1; 7 nucleotides agree with TRBD1. The CDR3 sequence is 11 residues long. The ends lost 3 bases at V and 6 bases at J; junction bases unmatched: 2. Per germline, CDR1 SQVTM and CDR2 ANQGSEA. The CDR3, as DNA: TGCAGCGTTGACGAGGGGGCCGAGCAGTACTTC. Translated: CSVDEGAEQYF.

The CDR3 coding sequence is TGTGCCAGCGAGCGGAGAAAGAACGAGCAGTACTTC. Translation: CASERRKNEQYF. The chain carries TRBV3-1 and TRBJ2-7; D is possibly TRBD2 (5 bases). CDR3 length: 12 residues. Looked up from germline, CDR1 is LGHDT and CDR2 is YNNKEL (reference sequence). V was trimmed by 8 bases and J by 5 bases, leaving 13 bases between them.

Many counts were recorded for this clonotype. V is TRBV5-1 and J is TRBJ2-5, with TRBD1 as a possible D gene (6 bases). V lost 5 bases, J lost 4 bases, and 12 bases lay in between. Germline V gives CDR1 SGHRS, CDR2 YFSETQ. The CDR3 runs to 13 residues. This CDR3 is CASSPGHRETQYF. The CDR3 DNA sequence: TGCGCCAGCAGTCCGGGACATAGAGAGACCCAGTACTTC.